This TCR beta chain was documented in a study of identical twins. Overall study results and limits: The more abundant beta clonotypes in cord blood had fewer insertions, and memory repertoires did not show this. In monozygotic twins, models underestimated the sharing of out-of-frame TCR alpha.

Unique molecular identifiers were present on the cDNA, which also gained a universal primer site by template switching. One entry per CDR3 protein, called by TCRdb with MiXCR from the 5' RACE reads. Altogether 200,000 to 250,000 distinct CDR3 sequences are present, about an eighth being singletons, with the ten largest covering roughly 4%. With 7 bases clipped from V and 6 bases from J, the junction kept 2 bases outside the gene matches. Germline CDR1 MNHEY, CDR2 SVGEGT. The CDR3 extends over 11 amino acids. Details on this clonotype: Antigen: not known.

These data were also reused for a study on yellow fever vaccine responses in identical twins. That source reports: Reportedly, twins showed a vaccine T cell response that looked partly convergent and partly personalized.

Sequencing input: memory (CD45RO+) T cells sorted from blood. The clonotype comes from a woman under 30 in good health. The chain links TRBV6-2 or TRBV6-3 to TRBJ1-1, with 7 bases identical to TRBD1. The DNA of the CDR3 is TGTGCCAGCAACAGGGGCCCTGAAGCTTTCTTT. Encoded protein: CASNRGPEAFF.